The 17 T cell receptor beta chains presented below share a single source sample, sequenced in a study of human T cells and chemical hapten exposure. Specified time point: pre-sensitization, week 0. Specified treatment: therapeutic diphenylcyclopropenone sensitization with weekly scalp DPC. TCRdb called the RACE reads again in MiXCR, with one record for every CDR3 protein. The data show fewer than 70,000 distinct CDR3 sequences, with roughly 6.7% seen just once and 1.5% to 2% held by the top ten. Sequencing was performed on whole blood, taken in connection with sensitization to the hapten diphenylcyclopropenone (DPC). These receptors were taken from a woman aged 25 to 39 with alopecia areata. Some clones in this sample may be carry-over from other donors' samples.

CDR3 protein: CASSPSQGGGTGDYGYTF. CDR3 sequence (DNA): TGTGCCAGCTCACCCTCGCAGGGTGGCGGGACAGGTGACTATGGCTACACCTTC. The chain carries TRBV18 and TRBJ1-2, with 8 bases lining up with TRBD1. Germline trimming cut 3 bases from V and 3 bases from J; bases unmatched to any gene: 15. This CDR3 comprises 18 residues. Germline V CDR1 and CDR2: KGHSH, LQKENI.

The table lists this clonotype with many counts. The rearrangement links TRBV29-1 to TRBJ1-1; D is ambiguous. The CDR3 sequence is 15 residues long. V dropped 0 bases and J dropped 6 bases, with 17 bases sitting between them. Germline CDR1 reads SQVTM; CDR2 reads ANQGSEA. Here the CDR3 reads CSVEDIEGSGAEAFF. The DNA of the CDR3 is TGCAGCGTTGAAGATATAGAGGGATCAGGCGCTGAAGCTTTCTTT.

This clonotype showed up many times. In nucleotides, the CDR3 is TGTGCCAGCATTGGGGAGGCCCAGTACTTC. Protein product: CASIGEAQYF. V and J are TRBV6-1 and TRBJ2-5, with D perhaps TRBD2 (6 bases). Germline assignment: CDR1 MNHNS and CDR2 SASEGT. The V end was cut by 7 bases, the J end by 9 bases, with 9 bases between. CDR3 length equals 10 residues.

In its sample, this clonotype was seen many times. The chain has TRBV2 and TRBJ2-3; D is perhaps TRBD2 (8 bases). CDR3 size: 14 residues. From germline, CDR1 is SNHLY and CDR2 FYNNEI. With 11 bases removed from V and 3 bases from J, the gap between germline ends came to 18 bases. The CDR3: CAFRGVAGTDTQYF. The CDR3 coding sequence is TGTGCCTTCAGGGGGGTAGCGGGGACAGATACGCAGTATTTT.

The table lists this clonotype with many counts. The chain links TRBV9 to TRBJ2-5, with 8 bases lining up with TRBD1. Germline values: CDR1 SGDLS, CDR2 YYNGEE. V lost 0 bases and J lost 6; bases outside the gene matches: 4. The CDR3 has 14 amino acids. The CDR3 region is CASSVDSGGKTQYF. The CDR3 DNA follows: TGTGCCAGCAGCGTAGATTCAGGGGGCAAGACCCAGTACTTC.

There are many counts of this clonotype. The chain couples TRBV6-1 to TRBJ2-2; D ambiguous. The CDR3 has 15 amino acids. Looked up from germline, CDR1 is MNHNS and CDR2 is SASEGT. V gave up 0 bases and J gave up 7 bases, with 12 bases separating them. As DNA, the CDR3 is TGTGCCAGCAGTGAAGCGAGGACCCGAGTCGGGGAGCTGTTTTTT. Its protein is CASSEARTRVGELFF.

This clonotype came up a few times. Being one base from a much bigger clone, this may be a read error. The chain combines TRBV7-9 with TRBJ2-2; D gene ambiguous. With 5 bases removed from V and 3 bases from J, the gap between germline ends came to 13 bases. The CDR3 is 15 residues long. Per the germline V gene, CDR1 is SEHNR and CDR2 is FQNEAQ (reference sequence). CDR3 residues: CASSPPGFDTGELFF. The DNA for the CDR3 is TGTGCCAGCAGCCCCCCAGGCTTCGACACCGGGGAGCTGTTTTTT.

This clonotype was counted ten times or more. The V and J genes are TRBV12-3 or TRBV12-4 and TRBJ2-7; D might be TRBD1 (5 bases). This CDR3 has 13 residues. Trimming took off 5 bases at V and 2 bases at J, with 10 bases between the two ends. The CDR3 is CASSLTAPYEQYF. Written as DNA, the CDR3 is TGTGCCAGCAGTCTGACAGCACCCTACGAGCAGTACTTC.

This clonotype was seen ten or more times. The chain recombines TRBV4-2 with TRBJ1-1, with unresolved D. The V end was cut by 2 bases, the J end by 0 bases, with 19 bases between. The CDR3 spans 18 residues. In germline, CDR1 is LGHNA, CDR2 YNFKEQ. This chain's CDR3 is CASSQPIYRTVMNTEAFF. The CDR3 region has the DNA TGTGCCAGCAGCCAACCGATCTATAGGACGGTCATGAACACTGAAGCTTTCTTT.

This clonotype occurred many times. V is TRBV6-1 and J is TRBJ1-6, with no clear D. Trimming removed 3 bases from V and 8 bases from J, with 20 bases in between. This CDR3 spans 17 amino acids. The germline gives CDR1 MNHNS, CDR2 SASEGT. The CDR3 DNA reads as TGTGCCAGCAGTGAGTCCTTCCATACAGCCGTGGATTCACCCCTCCACTTT. It translates to CASSESFHTAVDSPLHF.

V gene TRBV5-1 combines with J gene TRBJ2-7; a possible D gene is TRBD1 (6 bases). Germline V gene data show CDR1 as SGHRS and CDR2 as YFSETQ. Trimming removed 4 bases at V and 0 bases at J, with 17 bases between. CDR3 length: 16 residues. The CDR3 loop is CASSAASRGISYEQYF. The CDR3 coding sequence is TGCGCCAGCAGCGCAGCCTCCAGGGGTATCTCCTACGAGCAGTACTTC.

This clonotype was picked up a small number of times. The V and J genes are TRBV5-1 and TRBJ1-4; a weak D match, TRBD1 (5 bases). The V and J ends lost 0 bases and 10 bases respectively, with 13 bases between them. The CDR3 runs to 14 residues. Germline V CDR1 and CDR2: SGHRS, YFSETQ. The CDR3 DNA sequence: TGCGCCAGCAGCTTGGGGGGCCTCCCGTCAAAACTGTTTTTT. It is translated as CASSLGGLPSKLFF.

In its sample, this clonotype was seen many times. In nucleotides, the CDR3 is TGTGCCAGCAGCTTAGCTGCGACAGTTTATGGCTACACCTTC. Translating gives CASSLAATVYGYTF. The chain carries TRBV7-2 and TRBJ1-2, with TRBD1 as a possible D gene (5 bases). The CDR3 has 14 residues. CDR1 and CDR2 (germline): SGHTA, FQGNSA. Trimming took 0 bases from V and 5 from J, leaving 10 bases between them.

This clonotype was recorded at least ten times. The CDR3 loop reads CASTGPGTGDSGELFF. The CDR3 DNA reads as TGTGCCAGCACCGGGCCCGGGACAGGGGATTCCGGGGAGCTGTTTTTT. V and J are TRBV12-3 or TRBV12-4 and TRBJ2-2; TRBD1 matches at 10 bases. The CDR3 spans 16 residues. The V and J ends lost 7 bases and 6 bases, in that order; junction bases with no gene match: 11.

There are many counts of this clonotype. V gene TRBV12-3 or TRBV12-4 combines with J gene TRBJ1-2, with a possible D match to TRBD1 (5 bases). This CDR3 is built from 13 residues. V was shortened by 6 bases and J by 8 bases, with 16 bases between the two germline ends. DNA of the CDR3: TGTGCCAGCAGCGCTCAGGGAGCGCGCGGCTACACCTTC. Its protein is CASSAQGARGYTF.

This CDR3 reads CASSPGQGTQETQYF. CDR3 nucleotide sequence: TGTGCCAGCAGTCCAGGACAGGGGACACAAGAGACCCAGTACTTC. The V and J genes are TRBV27 and TRBJ2-5; 9 nucleotides line up with TRBD1. This CDR3 spans 15 amino acids. V gave up 5 bases and J gave up 2 bases; unmatched junction bases: 6. Germline-derived CDR1 and CDR2 are MNHEY and SMNVEV (reference sequence).

This clonotype was detected many times. The V call is TRBV25-1, the J call TRBJ2-7; D is perhaps TRBD2 (6 bases). This CDR3 spans 15 amino acids. Trimming took 0 bases from V and 0 from J, leaving 9 bases between them. Germline CDR1 is MGHDK and CDR2 is SYGVNS. CDR3: CASSEYRGGSYEQYF. Written as DNA, the CDR3 is TGTGCCAGCAGTGAATATAGGGGAGGCTCCTACGAGCAGTACTTC.